What follows are 27 T cell receptor beta chains derived from one specimen sequenced in a study of glioma-infiltrating T cells. Amplification of TCR alpha and beta CDR3 regions from RNA used iRepertoire nested multiplex PCR. A single record per CDR3 protein comes from TCRdb applying MiXCR to the multiplex PCR reads. The sample comprises under 200,000 distinct CDR3 sequences, over 40% of which are singletons, and roughly 5.2% rests with the top ten. Material for sequencing was glioma tissue, nonneoplastic brain tissue, or PBMCs (not recorded which). These TCRs come from a human donor with low-grade glioma or glioblastoma, undergoing nonglioma brain surgery, or in good health (not recorded which).

The table lists this clonotype with many counts. J is TRBJ2-3 and V is TRBV27; weak D call: TRBD2 (5 bases). Per the germline V gene, CDR1 is MNHEY and CDR2 is SMNVEV (reference sequence). This CDR3 has 15 residues. Trimming cost V 2 bases and J 4 bases, with 13 bases left between them. The CDR3 DNA is TGTGCCAGCAGTTTAACCGCGGGTAGAGCAGATACGCAGTATTTT. Translation gives CASSLTAGRADTQYF.

This clonotype occurred many times. This chain links TRBV20-1 with TRBJ2-7; 9 nucleotides match TRBD1. Looked up from germline, CDR1 is DFQATT and CDR2 is SNEGSKA (reference sequence). The CDR3 is made up of 13 amino acids. V dropped 5 bases and J dropped 3; count of bases not matched to a gene: 5. CDR3 sequence reads: CSADDRGDYEQYF. As DNA, the CDR3 is TGCAGTGCTGATGACAGGGGGGACTACGAGCAGTACTTC.

Concerning this clonotype itself: Germline and junction disagree at one end, which may indicate a read error. The chain joins TRBV20-1 to TRBJ2-7, with 8 bases fitting TRBD2. The CDR3 consists of 15 residues. In germline, CDR1 is DFQATT, CDR2 SNEGSKA (reference sequence). Here the CDR3 reads CSDNSLAALTYKQYF. The CDR3 nucleotides read TGCAGTGATAATTCACTAGCGGCCTTGACCTACAAGCAGTACTTC.

This clonotype appeared many times. CDR3 DNA: TGTGCCAGCAGTTCTAATAATCAGCCCCAGCATTTT. This encodes CASSSNNQPQHF. This chain joins TRBV28 and TRBJ1-5; no clear D gene. This CDR3 spans 12 amino acids. V was trimmed by 4 bases and J by 4 bases, leaving 5 bases between them. Germline V gene sequence: CDR1 MDHEN, CDR2 SYDVKM.

The chain recombines TRBV15 with TRBJ2-7; D not certain. Germline CDR1 reads LNHNV; CDR2 reads YYDKDF (reference sequence). The germline V and J ends were trimmed by 3 bases and 1 base, with 16 bases remaining between them. The CDR3 has 16 amino acids. CDR3 residues: CATSRPSVLGSYEQYF. The CDR3 DNA sequence: TGTGCCACCAGCAGGCCGTCGGTTCTCGGTTCCTACGAGCAGTACTTC.

This clonotype was counted between two and nine times. CDR3 loop: CASSDGRGADNEQFF. The CDR3 coding sequence is TGTGCCAGCAGTGACGGCAGGGGGGCCGACAATGAGCAGTTCTTC. J is TRBJ2-1 and V is TRBV2, with a tentative D call TRBD1 (7 bases). V was clipped by 3 bases and J by 5 bases, with 14 bases between them. The CDR3 is 15 residues long. Germline CDR1 is SNHLY and CDR2 is FYNNEI.

This chain joins TRBV10-3 and TRBJ2-3; TRBD2 agrees at 11 bases. The CDR3 is 18 amino acids. The germline V gene has CDR1 ENHRY and CDR2 SYGVKD. The J segment lost 2 bases and the V segment lost 4 bases, leaving 11 bases of the junction unmatched. CDR3 residues: CAISGPAGTSGYTDTQYF. The CDR3 nucleotides read TGTGCCATCAGTGGTCCGGCGGGGACTAGCGGATACACAGATACGCAGTATTTT.

Notes on this clonotype: A much larger clone differs by one base, so this may be a read error. This chain uses TRBV28 with TRBJ2-5; D remains ambiguous. CDR3 length equals 14 residues. Germline loops: CDR1 MDHEN, CDR2 SYDVKM. Here the CDR3 DNA reads TGTGCCTGCAGCTCCTCCCAAGGGCCAGAGACCCAGTACTTC. This translates into CACSSSQGPETQYF.

About this clonotype itself: One base away lies a much larger clone, so this may be a sequencing read error. This chain connects TRBV4-3 to TRBJ2-1; 9 nucleotides match TRBD1. CDR3 size: 15 residues. Trimming at V came to 5 bases and at J to 10 bases, leaving 12 bases not matched to a gene. Germline V gene sequence: CDR1 LGHNA, CDR2 YSLEER. CDR3 nucleotides: TGCGCCAGCAGCTTGGACGGACAGGGGTTTTACGAGCAGTTCTTC. Protein: CASSLDGQGFYEQFF.

J is TRBJ2-5 and V is TRBV7-2; the match to TRBD2 covers 11 bases. CDR3 length equals 16 residues. Trimming removed 5 bases from V and 4 bases from J; junction bases left unmatched: 9. Germline CDR1 is SGHTA and CDR2 is FQGNSA. Here the CDR3 reads CASSPPGLAVPETQYF. The CDR3 nucleotides are TGTGCCAGCAGCCCCCCGGGACTAGCGGTCCCAGAGACCCAGTACTTC. The full variable domain, rest sourced from reference TRBV7-2 and TRBJ2-5, is GAGVSQSPSNKVTEKGKDVELRCDPISGHTALYWYRQSLGQGLEFLIYFQGNSAPDKSGLPSDRFSAERTGGSVSTLTIQRTQQEDSAVYLCASSPPGLAVPETQYFGPGTRLLVL.

In regard to this clonotype: Given a much more abundant clone one base away, this may be a read error. The chain combines TRBV19 with TRBJ2-7, with 14 bases lining up with TRBD2. Germline V gene data show CDR1 as LNHDA and CDR2 as SQIVND (reference sequence). CDR3 size: 13 residues. J lost 10 bases, V lost 10 bases, and 9 bases had no gene match. This chain's CDR3 is CATGLAGVDTQYF. The CDR3 nucleotides are TGTGCCACGGGACTAGCGGGAGTAGATACCCAGTACTTC.

This clonotype was seen only a few times. This sequence may be a read error, since a much larger clone differs from it by one base. The chain is built from TRBV7-2 and TRBJ2-3; 11 nucleotides line up with TRBD2. The CDR3 has 17 residues. The trim removed 3 bases at V and 5 bases at J, leaving 10 bases unmatched. Germline V CDR1 and CDR2: SGHTA, FQGNSA. The CDR3 DNA reads TGTGCCAGCAGCTTCGGGGTAGCGGGAGGGTGGCAAGATACGCAGTATTTT. Translated, it gives CASSFGVAGGWQDTQYF. The full variable domain, with the rest looked up from reference TRBV7-2 and TRBJ2-3, is GAGVSQSPSNKVTEKGKDVELRCDPISGHTALYWYRQSLGQGLEFLIYFQGNSAPDKSGLPSDRFSAERTGGSVSTLTIQRTQQEDSAVYLCASSFGVAGGWQDTQYFGPGTRLTVL.

Concerning this clonotype: Given a much more abundant clone one base away, this may be a read error. The rearrangement links TRBV27 to TRBJ2-3; D unresolved. CDR1 MNHEY and CDR2 SMNVEV come from the germline V gene (reference sequence). CDR3 length: 12 amino acids. The V end was cut by 6 bases, the J end by 11 bases, with 15 bases between. The CDR3 nucleotides read TGTGCCAGCAGCCAAGGTGGCCTTGGGCAGTATTTT. This sequence encodes CASSQGGLGQYF.

This clonotype was seen once. A much larger clone lies a single base off, so this may be a read error. This chain joins TRBV7-8 and TRBJ2-1; TRBD1 aligns across 7 bases. This CDR3 spans 16 amino acids. After removal of 3 bases from V and 15 bases from J, the junction contained 20 bases not matched to a gene. From germline, CDR1 is SGHVS and CDR2 FQNEAQ. This CDR3 reads CASSFYYQGESSEWFF. The CDR3 region has the DNA TGTGCCAGCAGCTTCTATTACCAGGGGGAGAGTAGCGAGTGGTTCTTC.

Of note for this clonotype: This may be a read error, as it is one base from a much larger clone. The V gene is TRBV7-2, the J gene TRBJ2-3; TRBD2 might be the D (5 bases). Per the germline V gene, CDR1 is SGHTA and CDR2 is FQGNSA. CDR3 length: 14 amino acids. CDR3 nucleotide sequence: TGTGCCAGCATCTTAGTCGGGAAGACAGATACGCAGTATTTT. Translation gives CASILVGKTDTQYF.

This clonotype was detected many times. The V gene is TRBV6-1, the J gene TRBJ2-6; the match to TRBD1 covers 7 bases. The CDR3 extends over 14 amino acids. After removal of 11 bases from V and 4 bases from J, the junction contained 8 bases not matched to a gene. Germline V gene sequence: CDR1 MNHNS, CDR2 SASEGT. CDR3 residues: CAGGQVLGANVLTF. CDR3 DNA sequence: TGTGCCGGAGGACAGGTGTTAGGGGCCAACGTCCTGACTTTC.

This clonotype appeared once. This may stem from a read error, because a much larger clone lies one nucleotide away. V and J are TRBV5-4 and TRBJ2-3; possible D gene TRBD1, 6 bases. The CDR3 extends over 14 amino acids. The V end lost 4 bases, the J end lost 2 bases, and 11 bases lay between the germline ends. The germline V gene encodes CDR1 SGHNT and CDR2 YYREEE (reference sequence). The CDR3 is CASSPLGHTDTQYF. The CDR3 DNA reads TGTGCCAGCAGCCCTCTGGGACACACAGATACGCAGTATTTT.

This clonotype was observed a handful of times. CDR3 sequence: CASSRERGSSYNEQFF. The CDR3 DNA is TGTGCCAGCAGCCGAGAGCGGGGGAGCTCCTACAATGAGCAGTTCTTC. The V gene is TRBV3-1, the J gene TRBJ2-1; 8 positions match TRBD2. The germline V gene has CDR1 LGHDT and CDR2 YNNKEL (reference sequence). The CDR3 sequence is 16 residues long. V was pared by 4 bases and J by 0 bases, with 5 bases of the junction left unmatched.

This clonotype was counted between two and nine times. V is TRBV5-1 and J is TRBJ2-1; 15 bases align to TRBD2. With V trimmed by 3 bases and J by 2 bases, 3 bases remained unmatched. The CDR3 has 17 residues. CDR1 is SGHRS, CDR2 YFSETQ, per germline. The DNA for the CDR3 is TGCGCCAGCAGCTCGGGACTAGCGGGAGGAACCTACAATGAGCAGTTCTTC. This translates into CASSSGLAGGTYNEQFF.

The rearrangement uses TRBV7-6 and TRBJ2-3, with D maybe TRBD2 (6 bases). The V end was cut by 5 bases, the J end by 0 bases, with 30 bases between. In germline, CDR1 is SGHVS, CDR2 FNYEAQ. The CDR3 length is 21 residues. CDR3 region: CASSPFSYPGIAVISTDTQYF. CDR3 coding DNA: TGTGCCAGCAGCCCTTTTTCATATCCGGGAATAGCGGTTATCAGCACAGATACGCAGTATTTT.

This clonotype was seen just once. This chain connects TRBV28 to TRBJ2-1; 10 nucleotides match TRBD2. The V gene end was trimmed by 3 bases and the J gene end by 5 bases; junction bases not matched to a gene: 4. The CDR3 is 15 amino acids. CDR1 MDHEN and CDR2 SYDVKM come from the germline V gene. In nucleotides, the CDR3 is TGTGCCAGCAGTTTGACTAGCGGGCTCGACAATGAGCAGTTCTTC. Translating it yields CASSLTSGLDNEQFF.

Of note for this clonotype: A much larger clone is a single base away; this may be a read error. The chain links TRBV10-3 to TRBJ2-3; 10 bases line up with TRBD2. The germline V gene encodes CDR1 ENHRY and CDR2 SYGVKD. This CDR3 spans 20 amino acids. The CDR3 sequence is CAISESTLPSGSFGTGTQYF. The CDR3, as DNA: TGTGCCATCAGTGAGTCGACTCTTCCTAGCGGGAGCTTTGGCACAGGTACGCAGTATTTT.

This clonotype was counted at least ten times. This rearrangement joins TRBV7-2 to TRBJ1-1; D uncertain. The germline CDR1 and CDR2 sequences are SGHTA and FQGNSA. Trimming shortened V by 6 bases and J by 0 bases, and 8 bases separated the two germline ends. The CDR3 contains 13 residues. The CDR3 DNA is TGTGCCAGCAGAAGGGAGATGAACACTGAAGCTTTCTTT. As protein: CASRREMNTEAFF. Variable domain in full (rest from reference TRBV7-2 and TRBJ1-1): GAGVSQSPSNKVTEKGKDVELRCDPISGHTALYWYRQSLGQGLEFLIYFQGNSAPDKSGLPSDRFSAERTGGSVSTLTIQRTQQEDSAVYLCASRREMNTEAFFGQGTRLTVV.

This chain uses TRBV29-1 with TRBJ2-1; 10 bases fit TRBD2. Germline lookup yields CDR1 SQVTM and CDR2 ANQGSEA. The CDR3 length is 15 residues. V dropped 8 bases and J dropped 0; count of bases not matched to a gene: 7. For the CDR3, the DNA is TGCAGCTCCGGGACTAGCGCCTTCTCCTACAATGAGCAGTTCTTC. Translation: CSSGTSAFSYNEQFF.

Turning to this clonotype: A much more abundant neighbour one base away suggests this may be a read error. The V gene is TRBV28, the J gene TRBJ2-3; D ambiguous. V gave up 6 bases and J gave up 2 bases, with 15 bases separating them. This CDR3 is 15 amino acids long. Per the germline V gene, CDR1 is MDHEN and CDR2 is SYDVKM. CDR3 region: CASSQGSPATDTQYF. CDR3 sequence (DNA): TGTGCCAGCAGCCAAGGGTCCCCTGCCACAGATACGCAGTATTTT.

The CDR3: CARGQREGTQYF. The CDR3 nucleotides are TGTGCCAGAGGCCAGCGGGAGGGGACCCAGTACTTC. The chain links TRBV2 to TRBJ2-5; 10 bases match TRBD2. Germline V lookup: CDR1 SNHLY, CDR2 FYNNEI. Losses at the gene ends were 9 bases for V and 7 bases for J; bases not matched to a gene: 5. The CDR3 consists of 12 residues.

With respect to this clonotype: With a much larger clone just one base away, this may be a read error. The chain joins TRBV20-1 to TRBJ1-5; 7 positions agree with TRBD1. CDR1 is DFQATT and CDR2 is SNEGSKA in the germline V gene (reference sequence). The CDR3 is 15 residues long. Trimming took 5 bases from V and 4 from J; bases not matched to a gene: 11. For the CDR3, the DNA is TGCAGTGCTTCCCCTCCGGGACAGAGAAATCAGCCCCAGCATTTT. It specifies CSASPPGQRNQPQHF.